This record covers a single T cell receptor beta chain. Its antigen is as yet unknown. This sample stems from a study of cytomegalovirus exposure and HLA in healthy donors. J lost 2 bases, V lost 4 bases, and 3 bases had no gene match. This CDR3 region has 14 residues. Germline values: CDR1 SGHTA, CDR2 FQGNSA. The study, taken as a whole, reports: Cytomegalovirus association was listed for approximately 150 TCR beta chains. Most TCRs appeared rarely, but some public TCRs recurred in many donors. Accounts indicate the classifier identified cytomegalovirus status with strong specificity and sensitivity.

Here immunoSEQ multiplex PCR was the method, and the copy in TCRdb shows in-frame clones only, minus some. The table includes about 140,000 clones, just under 85% detected once. The receptor's source is a woman aged 30 to 39 in good health and CMV-seronegative. Source material: PBMCs. The V call is TRBV7-2, the J call TRBJ2-7, with 9 bases identical to TRBD1. For the CDR3, the DNA is TGTGCCAGCAGCTGGGGGACAGGGCCCTACGAGCAGTACTTC. Translated, it gives CASSWGTGPYEQYF.